The 21 T cell receptor beta chains listed next were all sequenced from one sample in a study of blood T cell repertoires in COVID-19. Sequencing was performed with immunoSEQ multiplex PCR; in TCRdb, only in-frame clones are kept and a portion is missing. The profile shows 65,000 to 95,000 clones, 88% of them singletons. Specimen: peripheral blood. These receptors were collected from a man aged 70-80 years with acute or convalescent COVID-19.

V is TRBV5-1 and J is TRBJ2-3; 8 positions agree with TRBD2. This CDR3 contains 16 residues. The junction had 7 bases not matched to a gene; V was cut back by 3 bases and J by 1 base. Germline loops: CDR1 SGHRS, CDR2 YFSETQ. The CDR3 coding sequence is TGCGCCAGCAGCTCCGGTAAAGCGGGGGGCACAGATACGCAGTATTTT. This sequence encodes CASSSGKAGGTDTQYF.

The chain carries TRBV19 and TRBJ1-2; no firm D call. The CDR3 extends over 15 amino acids. Germline lookup yields CDR1 LNHDA and CDR2 SQIVND (reference sequence). With 3 bases removed from V and 8 bases from J, the gap between germline ends came to 19 bases. Here the CDR3 reads CASSMAGIPLLGYTF. The CDR3 DNA sequence: TGTGCCAGTAGTATGGCGGGGATCCCGCTCTTGGGCTACACCTTC.

This chain connects TRBV13 to TRBJ2-7, with D tentatively TRBD2 (6 bases). The CDR3 is 12 residues long. Between the trimmed V and J ends, which lost 7 bases and 6 bases, there was a span of 13 bases. CDR1 is PRHDT and CDR2 is FYEKMQ in the germline V gene (reference sequence). CDR3 amino acids: CASTVGGGEQYF. Written as DNA, the CDR3 is TGTGCCAGCACCGTCGGGGGTGGCGAGCAGTACTTC.

The chain combines TRBV7-2 with TRBJ1-5; D possibly corresponds to TRBD1 (6 bases). CDR1 is SGHTA, CDR2 FQGNSA, per germline. Trimming cost V 1 base and J 7 bases, with 11 bases left between them. The CDR3 loop spans 14 amino acids. CDR3 in DNA: TGTGCCAGCAGCTTAGGGTTGGGGGCACAGCCCCAGCATTTT. It codes for CASSLGLGAQPQHF.

The J gene is TRBJ2-1, the V gene TRBV9; possible D gene TRBD2, 6 bases. Germline V CDR1 and CDR2: SGDLS, YYNGEE. The CDR3 loop spans 15 amino acids. V was cut by 0 bases and J by 3 bases, with 10 bases left in between. CDR3 in amino acids: CASSVGGRYYNEQFF. CDR3 nucleotide sequence: TGTGCCAGCAGCGTAGGGGGGAGGTACTACAATGAGCAGTTCTTC. Filled out from reference TRBV9 and TRBJ2-1, the complete variable domain reads DSGVTQTPKHLITATGQRVTLRCSPRSGDLSVYWYQQSLDQGLQFLIQYYNGEERAKGNILERFSAQQFPDLHSELNLSSLELGDSALYFCASSVGGRYYNEQFFGPGTRLTVL.

This chain joins TRBV5-4 and TRBJ1-2; 9 nucleotides agree with TRBD1. Germline V gives CDR1 SGHNT, CDR2 YYREEE (reference sequence). After removal of 4 bases from V and 2 bases from J, the junction contained 6 bases not matched to a gene. This CDR3 region has 15 residues. CDR3 sequence (DNA): TGTGCCAGCAGCCTACCGACAGGGGGGAACTATGGCTACACCTTC. It yields the protein CASSLPTGGNYGYTF.

The V gene is TRBV5-4, the J gene TRBJ2-1; 7 nucleotides line up with TRBD2. Per germline, CDR1 SGHNT and CDR2 YYREEE (reference sequence). The V segment lost 3 bases and the J segment 4 bases; nucleotides outside the gene matches: 10. The CDR3 totals 16 residues. The CDR3: CASSYGVASGYNEQFF. CDR3 bases: TGTGCCAGCAGCTACGGCGTAGCTAGCGGATACAATGAGCAGTTCTTC.

The chain has TRBV7-2 and TRBJ1-1; TRBD1 aligns across 11 bases. J lost 4 bases, V lost 1 base, and 2 bases had no gene match. In germline, CDR1 is SGHTA, CDR2 FQGNSA. This CDR3 has 15 amino acids. CDR3 loop: CASSLVGTGGTEAFF. CDR3 coding DNA: TGTGCCAGCAGCTTAGTAGGGACAGGGGGCACTGAAGCTTTCTTT.

The chain joins TRBV19 to TRBJ2-2, with D possibly matching TRBD1 (5 bases). Germline V lookup: CDR1 LNHDA, CDR2 SQIVND (reference sequence). This CDR3 region has 15 residues. The germline V and J ends were trimmed by 4 bases and 4 bases, with 13 bases remaining between them. The CDR3, as DNA: TGTGCCAGTAGTAATCAGGGATTGGTCACCGGGGAGCTGTTTTTT. Amino acid sequence: CASSNQGLVTGELFF.

V usage is TRBV27 and J usage is TRBJ2-7; D remains ambiguous. V lost 0 bases, J lost 3 bases, and 9 bases lay in between. This CDR3 comprises 14 residues. Per the germline V gene, CDR1 is MNHEY and CDR2 is SMNVEV (reference sequence). The CDR3 coding sequence is TGTGCCAGCAGTTTATCATCTAACCTCTACGAGCAGTACTTC. This codes for CASSLSSNLYEQYF.

This clone was detected a few times. The genes are TRBV19 and TRBJ2-3, with D perhaps TRBD2 (6 bases). V was cut by 1 base and J by 0 bases, with 8 bases left in between. From germline, CDR1 is LNHDA and CDR2 SQIVND (reference sequence). This CDR3 has 15 amino acids. The CDR3 region is CASSIGRGSTDTQYF. The CDR3 region has the DNA TGTGCCAGTAGTATAGGGCGGGGTAGCACAGATACGCAGTATTTT.

The chain employs TRBV6-2 or TRBV6-3 and TRBJ1-3; TRBD1 is a possible D gene (6 bases). V was trimmed by 4 bases and J by 4 bases, leaving 17 bases between them. CDR3 size: 16 residues. Germline CDR1 reads MNHEY; CDR2 reads SVGEGT. In DNA, the CDR3 is TGTGCCAGCAGTTTTTCCGGGACATACGTCGGAAACACCATATATTTT. Protein sequence: CASSFSGTYVGNTIYF.

The J gene is TRBJ2-5, the V gene TRBV7-9; possible D gene TRBD2, 6 bases. This CDR3 has 17 residues. Trimming cost V 3 bases and J 0 bases, with 17 bases left between them. Germline CDR1 reads SEHNR; CDR2 reads FQNEAQ (reference sequence). The CDR3, as DNA: TGTGCCAGCAGCTTGTCCGGGGGTACGCCAGACCAAGAGACCCAGTACTTC. It is translated as CASSLSGGTPDQETQYF.

The chain couples TRBV29-1 to TRBJ1-2; TRBD1 might be the D (6 bases). CDR3 size: 12 residues. Germline loops: CDR1 SQVTM, CDR2 ANQGSEA. Trimming removed 7 bases at V and 5 bases at J, with 14 bases between. The CDR3 loop reads CSAGQFGYGYTF. CDR3 DNA: TGCAGCGCTGGACAGTTTGGATATGGCTACACCTTC.

V usage is TRBV30 and J usage is TRBJ2-7, with TRBD2 matching 7 bases. Per the germline V gene, CDR1 is GTSNPN and CDR2 is SVGIG (reference sequence). CDR3 size: 16 residues. Losses at the gene ends were 3 bases for V and 2 bases for J; bases not matched to a gene: 13. The CDR3 sequence: CAWSREAGLKPYEQYF. As DNA, the CDR3 is TGTGCCTGGAGCCGGGAGGCGGGGCTAAAGCCCTACGAGCAGTACTTC.

V gene TRBV10-2 combines with J gene TRBJ2-5, with 12 positions matching TRBD2. There are 18 residues in the CDR3. From germline, CDR1 is WSHSY and CDR2 SAAADI. V gave up 6 bases and J gave up 1 base; unmatched junction bases: 12. CDR3 sequence (DNA): TGCGCCAGCAGGCAGACTAGCGGGAGATTAAGAAGCCAAGAGACCCAGTACTTC. Its translation: CASRQTSGRLRSQETQYF.

This sequence joins TRBV5-5 and TRBJ2-6; D perhaps matches TRBD2 (5 bases). Trimming cost V 0 bases and J 4 bases, with 8 bases left between them. Germline loops: CDR1 SGHKS, CDR2 YYEKEE (reference sequence). There are 15 residues in the CDR3. CDR3 nucleotides: TGTGCCAGCAGCTTGGGAGGGCTCGGGGCCAACGTCCTGACTTTC. The encoded protein is CASSLGGLGANVLTF.

This clone was found a few times. The V gene is TRBV5-6, the J gene TRBJ2-7, with unresolved D. The ends were cut back, 4 bases at V and 4 bases at J, with 18 bases in the middle. CDR1 is SGHDT and CDR2 is YYEEEE in the germline V gene. CDR3 length equals 15 residues. The CDR3 here is CASSPGPRVGYEQYF. The CDR3 DNA sequence: TGTGCCAGCAGCCCCGGCCCCCGGGTTGGGTACGAGCAGTACTTC.

The chain joins TRBV5-1 to TRBJ2-3; TRBD1 agrees at 9 bases. The CDR3 consists of 16 residues. The ends lost 4 bases at V and 4 bases at J; junction bases unmatched: 10. Germline V gene data show CDR1 as SGHRS and CDR2 as YFSETQ. This CDR3 reads CASSPLGQGNADTQYF. CDR3 DNA: TGCGCCAGCAGCCCCTTAGGACAGGGGAACGCAGATACGCAGTATTTT.

This chain uses TRBV9 with TRBJ1-5; the D gene is possibly TRBD1 (5 bases). CDR3 length equals 15 residues. V was pared by 3 bases and J by 8 bases, with 18 bases between. Per the germline V gene, CDR1 is SGDLS and CDR2 is YYNGEE. The CDR3: CASSAHDQGSEPQHF. Here the CDR3 DNA reads TGTGCCAGCAGCGCTCACGACCAGGGTTCAGAGCCCCAGCATTTT.

Turning to this clone: This sample also contains other DNA sequences that code for the same CDR3. The CDR3, as DNA: TGTGCCAGCTCCCCGGGACAGGGGGATAATTCACCCCTCCACTTT. This sequence encodes CASSPGQGDNSPLHF. The chain combines TRBV18 with TRBJ1-6; 11 nucleotides agree with TRBD1. The CDR3 has 15 amino acids. V lost 6 bases, J lost 5 bases, and 3 bases stayed unmatched. Germline V gives CDR1 KGHSH, CDR2 LQKENI.